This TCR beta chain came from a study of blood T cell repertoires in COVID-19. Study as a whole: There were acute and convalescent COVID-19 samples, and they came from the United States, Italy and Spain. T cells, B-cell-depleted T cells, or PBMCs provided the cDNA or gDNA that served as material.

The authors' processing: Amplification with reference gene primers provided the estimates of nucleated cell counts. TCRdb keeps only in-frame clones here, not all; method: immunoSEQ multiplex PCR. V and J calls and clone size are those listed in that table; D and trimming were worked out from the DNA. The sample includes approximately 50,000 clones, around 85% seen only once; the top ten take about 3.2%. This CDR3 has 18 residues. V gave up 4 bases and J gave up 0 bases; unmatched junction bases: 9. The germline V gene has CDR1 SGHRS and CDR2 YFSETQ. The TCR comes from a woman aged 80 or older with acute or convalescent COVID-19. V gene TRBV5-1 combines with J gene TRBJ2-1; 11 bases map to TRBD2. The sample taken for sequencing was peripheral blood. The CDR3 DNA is TGCGCCAGCAGCCCGATAGCGGGGGGGCCTAGCTCCTACAATGAGCAGTTCTTC. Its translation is CASSPIAGGPSSYNEQFF. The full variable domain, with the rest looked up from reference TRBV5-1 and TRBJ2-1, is KAGVTQTPRYLIKTRGQQVTLSCSPISGHRSVSWYQQTPGQGLQFLFEYFSETQRNKGNFPGRFSGRQFSNSRSEMNVSTLELGDSALYLCASSPIAGGPSSYNEQFFGPGTRLTVL.